The 9 T cell receptor beta chains in this list originate from one sample, sequenced in a study of blood T cell repertoires in COVID-19. Only in-frame clones appear in the TCRdb table, and some are missing; sequencing was by immunoSEQ multiplex PCR. The table includes 16,000 or so clones, about 89% detected once. Sample: peripheral blood. Every receptor here comes from a man older than 75 with acute or convalescent COVID-19.

The chain combines TRBV10-3 with TRBJ1-1; 8 nucleotides align to TRBD1. CDR1 ENHRY and CDR2 SYGVKD come from the germline V gene. There are 12 residues in the CDR3. Germline trimming cut 2 bases from V and 10 bases from J; bases unmatched to any gene: 3. DNA of the CDR3: TGTGCCATCAGTGAGGATGACAGGGGAGCTTTCTTT. It is translated as CAISEDDRGAFF.

The CDR3 nucleotides are TGCAGTGCTAGAGGGGCTTACGAGCAGTACTTC. This encodes CSARGAYEQYF. The gene calls are TRBV20-1 and TRBJ2-7; D is uncertain. With 1 base removed from V and 4 bases from J, the gap between germline ends came to 5 bases. Germline lookup yields CDR1 DFQATT and CDR2 SNEGSKA (reference sequence). The CDR3 sequence is 11 residues long.

The chain recombines TRBV2 with TRBJ2-5, with 9 bases that match TRBD2. V shed 6 bases and J 7 bases; nucleotides not matched to a gene: 12. The CDR3 is 15 amino acids. CDR1 and CDR2 (germline): SNHLY, FYNNEI. The CDR3 sequence is CASSMTSGAKGTQYF. The CDR3 region has the DNA TGTGCCAGCAGCATGACTAGCGGCGCCAAGGGGACCCAGTACTTC. Drawing the rest from reference TRBV2 and TRBJ2-5, the complete variable domain is EPEVTQTPSHQVTQMGQEVILRCVPISNHLYFYWYRQILGQKVEFLVSFYNNEISEKSEIFDDQFSVERPDGSNFTLKIRSTKLEDSAMYFCASSMTSGAKGTQYFGPGTRLLVL.

J is TRBJ2-5 and V is TRBV3-1 (or the pseudogene TRBV3-2); D unresolved. The V gene lost 3 bases and the J gene lost 2 bases, with 4 bases spanning the gap. Germline CDR1 and CDR2: LGHDT and YNNKEL (reference sequence). This CDR3 spans 12 amino acids. Here the CDR3 DNA reads TGTGCCAGCAGCCATCTTCAAGAGACCCAGTACTTC. Translating gives CASSHLQETQYF.

The genes are TRBV7-9 and TRBJ2-7; D remains unclear. There are 11 residues in the CDR3. V lost 6 bases and J 5 bases, leaving 8 bases between the germline ends. The germline V gene has CDR1 SEHNR and CDR2 FQNEAQ (reference sequence). Written as DNA, the CDR3 is TGTGCCAGCAGGATTGGCCACGAGCAGTACTTC. Its translation: CASRIGHEQYF. The full variable domain, completed using reference TRBV7-9 and TRBJ2-7, is DTGVSQNPRHKITKRGQNVTFRCDPISEHNRLYWYRQTLGQGPEFLTYFQNEAQLEKSRLLSDRFSAERPKGSFSTLEIQRTEQGDSAMYLCASRIGHEQYFGPGTRLTVT.

The rearrangement uses TRBV27 and TRBJ2-7, with a tentative D call TRBD1 (5 bases). CDR1 is MNHEY and CDR2 is SMNVEV in the germline V gene (reference sequence). Trimming removed 6 bases at V and 4 bases at J, with 16 bases between. This CDR3 has 14 amino acids. CDR3 loop: CASSTSRDLYEQYF. The CDR3 nucleotides read TGTGCCAGCAGCACCAGCAGGGATTTATACGAGCAGTACTTC.

The J gene is TRBJ1-1, the V gene TRBV5-8; 11 nucleotides agree with TRBD1. The germline CDR1 and CDR2 sequences are SGHTS and YDEGEE. The V gene end was trimmed by 5 bases and the J gene end by 1 base; junction bases not matched to a gene: 4. This CDR3 is built from 15 residues. The CDR3 loop is CASRRDRGSNTEAFF. CDR3 nucleotide sequence: TGTGCCAGCAGACGGGACAGGGGGTCGAACACTGAAGCTTTCTTT.

The V call is TRBV5-5, the J call TRBJ1-5; TRBD1 agrees at 7 bases. CDR3 length equals 17 residues. From germline, CDR1 is SGHKS and CDR2 YYEKEE (reference sequence). J was trimmed by 4 bases and V by 4 bases; bases with no gene match: 14. CDR3: CASSLRQGNTLNQPQHF. The CDR3 region has the DNA TGTGCCAGCAGCCTCCGACAGGGAAATACTCTTAATCAGCCCCAGCATTTT.

The V and J genes are TRBV29-1 and TRBJ2-1, with D possibly being TRBD2 (5 bases). This CDR3 contains 12 residues. CDR1 and CDR2 (germline): SQVTM, ANQGSEA. Trimming cost V 7 bases and J 12 bases, with 19 bases left between them. The CDR3 region is CSGVESGIWQFF. The CDR3 nucleotides are TGCAGCGGGGTTGAATCCGGGATTTGGCAGTTCTTC.